A selection of T cell receptor beta chains follows, all from one sample in a study of identical twins. MiXCR was run by TCRdb on the 5' RACE reads, yielding one entry per CDR3 protein. The sample has about 190,000 distinct CDR3 sequences, around a sixth seen once; the top ten hold less than 45%. These same records also appear under a second study, on T cells expressing NK-cell markers.

Input material: CD8+ T cells sorted from blood. The source of these receptors is a young woman in good health. CDR3s include the opening cysteine and the closing phenylalanine or tryptophan. The order of the fields is clone size, J gene, D gene, V gene, CDR3 DNA, CDR3 protein. The D gene is left open where the match is weak. Size tells how often a clone was seen (once, few, many) or the class of an expanded clone, and some rows leave it out.

>NA|TRBJ1-2|NA|TRBV9
TGTGCCAGCAGCGTAGCTACCGGGAACTATGGCTACACCTTC
CASSVATGNYGYTF
>NA|TRBJ2-3|TRBD2|TRBV4-3
TGCGCCAGCAGACCCATAGCGGGAGGGGGGGATACGCAGTATTTT
CASRPIAGGGDTQYF
>NA|TRBJ1-2|TRBD1|TRBV7-9
TGTGCCAGCAGCAAACCCGACAGGGGGGGCGGCTACACCTTC
CASSKPDRGGGYTF
>NA|TRBJ2-7|NA|TRBV9
TGTGCCAGCAGCGTAGGCAGTAACTACGAGCAGTACTTC
CASSVGSNYEQYF
>few|TRBJ2-1|TRBD2|TRBV4-2
TGTGCCAGCAGCCAAGAATTTGCGGGGGGCCGCAATGAGCAGTTCTTC
CASSQEFAGGRNEQFF
>NA|TRBJ1-5|NA|TRBV6-1
TGTGCCAGCAGTCCGACCGGACTTCAGCCCCAGCATTTT
CASSPTGLQPQHF
>few|TRBJ2-7|NA|TRBV10-3
TGTGCCATCAGTGGCGAGGGAGCAGAAATGTACGAGCAGTACTTC
CAISGEGAEMYEQYF
>few|TRBJ2-1|NA|TRBV9
TGTGCCAGCAGCGTAGGGTTAGCGTTATACAATGAGCAGTTCTTC
CASSVGLALYNEQFF
>NA|TRBJ1-1|NA|TRBV7-9
TGTGCCAGCAGCTCAGCAGGAGGAACTGAAGCTTTCTTT
CASSSAGGTEAFF
>few|TRBJ2-4|TRBD1|TRBV3-1
TGTGCCAGCAGCGCCCGGGACAGCAAACCGCTAGCCAAAAACATTCAGTACTTC
CASSARDSKPLAKNIQYF
>NA|TRBJ1-1|TRBD1|TRBV20-1
TGCAGTGCCCCGGGACAGGGTCGTACTGAAGCTTTCTTT
CSAPGQGRTEAFF
>NA|TRBJ2-1|TRBD2|TRBV3-1
TGTGCCAGCAGCTACCTGGGGCGGGGGGCTCCCAATGAGCAGTTCTTC
CASSYLGRGAPNEQFF
>NA|TRBJ2-7|TRBD2|TRBV19
TGTGCCAGTAGTGGGGCTAGCGGATCCTACGAGCAGTACTTC
CASSGASGSYEQYF
>few|TRBJ2-1|NA|TRBV12-3/TRBV12-4
TGTGCCAGCAGACTCGGAACTGAGCAGTTCTTC
CASRLGTEQFF
>NA|TRBJ1-2|TRBD1|TRBV6-2/TRBV6-3
TGTGCCAGCAGTTACTCGACAGGGGGCGACTATGGCTACACCTTC
CASSYSTGGDYGYTF
>few|TRBJ1-3|NA|TRBV5-5
TGTGCCAGCAGCTTGGTTACGGGCTCAGGCTCTGGAAACACCATATATTTT
CASSLVTGSGSGNTIYF
>NA|TRBJ2-5|NA|TRBV5-1
TGCGCCAGCAGCCCCTTTTTTGGGGGGGCAGGAGAGACCCAGTACTTC
CASSPFFGGAGETQYF
>NA|TRBJ2-2|NA|TRBV9
TGTGCCAGCAGGCTCCAGGGTGCCGGGGAGCTGTTTTTT
CASRLQGAGELFF
>NA|TRBJ2-3|NA|TRBV12-3/TRBV12-4
TGTGCCAGCAACCTTAGCCCGGGGACCTCAGCAGATACGCAGTATTTT
CASNLSPGTSADTQYF
>few|TRBJ2-2|NA|TRBV9
TGTGCCAGCAGCCCCTTGGGACTGATGAACACCGGGGAGCTGTTTTTT
CASSPLGLMNTGELFF
>NA|TRBJ2-4|TRBD1|TRBV11-2
TGTGCCAGCAGCTTCGGGACAGGGAAAAACATTCAGTACTTC
CASSFGTGKNIQYF
>NA|TRBJ2-2|NA|TRBV6-1
TGTGCCAGCGGGGACACCCCGAACACCGGGGAGCTGTTTTTT
CASGDTPNTGELFF
>NA|TRBJ2-2|TRBD1|TRBV7-6
TGTGCCAGCAGCTTGTACAGGGGTGGTACCGGGGAGCTGTTTTTT
CASSLYRGGTGELFF
>NA|TRBJ2-5|NA|TRBV5-1
TGCGCCAGCAGCGAAAGTATTACCCGGGAGACCCAGTACTTC
CASSESITRETQYF
>few|TRBJ1-5|TRBD1|TRBV9
TGTGCCAGCAGCGCGAGGGGACAGGGGGGTCAGCCCCAGCATTTT
CASSARGQGGQPQHF
>NA|TRBJ2-7|NA|TRBV13
TGTGCCAGCAGCTCTCGGGGAGGGGGAATCTCCTACGAGCAGTACTTC
CASSSRGGGISYEQYF
>few|TRBJ2-1|TRBD2|TRBV9
TGTGCCAGCAGCCCCCTGGGGGGGGGTTACGATGAGCAGTTCTTC
CASSPLGGGYDEQFF
>few|TRBJ2-7|TRBD2|TRBV6-1
TGTGCCAGCACCCTACTAGCGGGGGCTTCCTACGAGCAGTACTTC
CASTLLAGASYEQYF
>NA|TRBJ1-1|TRBD1|TRBV27
TGTGCCAGCAGCGGACAGGGCTCCACTGAAGCTTTCTTT
CASSGQGSTEAFF
>few|TRBJ2-1|TRBD1|TRBV27
TGTGCCAGCAGTCTCGGTTCCGGGACAGGGGGGAGTCTTCATGAGCAGTTCTTC
CASSLGSGTGGSLHEQFF
>many|TRBJ1-1|NA|TRBV9
TGTGCCAGCAGCAGGGGGGTGAACACTGAAGCTTTCTTT
CASSRGVNTEAFF
>few|TRBJ2-2|TRBD2|TRBV12-3/TRBV12-4
TGTGCCAGCGTAACTAGCGGGGGGGACACCGGGGAGCTGTTTTTT
CASVTSGGDTGELFF
>few|TRBJ2-3|TRBD2|TRBV6-2/TRBV6-3
TGTGCCAGCAGTTACCGGCAGGGGACTAGCGAAGATACGCAGTATTTT
CASSYRQGTSEDTQYF
>few|TRBJ1-2|TRBD1|TRBV29-1
TGCAGCGTCTACTTGACAGGGTTAGCCGGCTACACCTTC
CSVYLTGLAGYTF
>few|TRBJ2-2|TRBD1|TRBV7-9
TGTGCCAGCAGCCAACCGGGACAGGGCAAACCCGGCGGGGAGCTGTTTTTT
CASSQPGQGKPGGELFF
>NA|TRBJ2-7|TRBD1|TRBV7-8
TGTGCCAGCAGCCCAAGGGCGGGACAGGGCCCCCAATACGAGCAGTACTTC
CASSPRAGQGPQYEQYF
>NA|TRBJ2-1|NA|TRBV5-5
TGTGCCAGCAACGACCGGGACAAAGGGGCGGTTGAGCAGTTCTTC
CASNDRDKGAVEQFF
>NA|TRBJ2-1|NA|TRBV12-3/TRBV12-4
TGTGCCAGCAGCCGCCTGGGGGGGGGCGATGAGCAGTTCTTC
CASSRLGGGDEQFF
>NA|TRBJ2-4|TRBD1|TRBV9
TGTGCCAGCTCAGGACAGGATGAGACCAAAAACATTCAGTACTTC
CASSGQDETKNIQYF